This paragraph reports one T cell receptor beta chain. What it recognizes is unknown. As to treatment: roughly 10-day PBMC culture with coronavirus spike peptide pools or control peptides (ViraFEST assay). The sample originates from a study of vaccination and CD4 T cells after COVID-19. About the research overall: Post-COVID samples were collected a median roughly 3 months following diagnosis, spanning 35 to 161. Overlapping spike peptides served as the stimulus for the cells. These peptides came from SARS-CoV-2 and from the common cold coronaviruses HCoV-NL63, HCoV-OC43 and HCoV-229E.

At the Johns Hopkins FTIC core, DNA taken from cultured CD4+ T cells was sequenced by way of the Oncomine TCR Beta short-read assay. TCRdb passed the PCR reads through MiXCR, listing each CDR3 protein once. In the table there are roughly 7,500 distinct CDR3 sequences, 40% to 55% of which are singletons. Trimming cost V 6 bases and J 1 base; bases outside gene matches: 10. Germline values: CDR1 LNHDA, CDR2 SQIVND (reference sequence). The CDR3 totals 16 residues. V and J are TRBV19 and TRBJ2-5; TRBD2 aligns across 8 bases. The TCR was taken from a human donor who had recovered from COVID-19. Sequenced material: CD4+ T cells from blood, cultured in vitro. CDR3 nucleotides: TGTGCCAGTAGCCGGACCTGGACTAGCTCCCAAGAGACCCAGTACTTC. It yields the protein CASSRTWTSSQETQYF.